The 31 T cell receptor beta chains presented below share a single source sample, sequenced in a study of molecular identifiers for immune sequencing clone quantification. MiXCR was run by TCRdb on the PCR reads, yielding one entry per CDR3 protein. This table has about 100,000 distinct CDR3 sequences, 36% appearing once. Sample: naive CD8+ T cells from blood, with Jurkat cell RNA spiked in. Subset denoted: FACS-sorted CD8+CD4-CCR7+CD45RA+ naive T cells. These receptors came from a human donor in good health. Some libraries in this study had Jurkat cell RNA spiked in.

This clonotype has at least ten counts. The DNA of the CDR3 is TGCAGTGCTAGAGAGTTAGCGGTACTCACAGATACGCAGTATTTT. Translating it yields CSARELAVLTDTQYF. This sequence joins TRBV20-1 and TRBJ2-3, with D possibly being TRBD2 (6 bases). V shed 0 bases and J shed 2 bases, with 12 bases lying between them. Germline V lookup: CDR1 DFQATT, CDR2 SNEGSKA (reference sequence). The CDR3 covers 15 residues.

This sequence joins TRBV20-1 and TRBJ1-6; D not resolved. V lost 3 bases to trimming and J lost 11 bases, with 8 bases between them. Per germline, CDR1 DFQATT and CDR2 SNEGSKA (reference sequence). This CDR3 is built from 11 residues. CDR3 amino acids: CSARSGAPLHF. The CDR3, as DNA: TGCAGTGCTAGGAGCGGGGCACCCCTCCACTTT.

The J gene is TRBJ1-1, the V gene TRBV20-1; unclear D gene. CDR1 and CDR2 (germline): DFQATT, SNEGSKA (reference sequence). The CDR3 is 12 residues long. V lost 5 bases, J lost 1 base, and 8 bases lay in between. The CDR3 here is CSAADGNTEAFF. CDR3 DNA: TGCAGTGCTGCTGACGGGAACACTGAAGCTTTCTTT.

This clonotype was recorded a few times. The chain employs TRBV12-3 or TRBV12-4 and TRBJ1-2; D possibly corresponds to TRBD1 (5 bases). The CDR3 sequence is 13 residues long. Trimming removed 7 bases at V and 3 bases at J, with 12 bases between. CDR3 coding DNA: TGTGCCAGCACCACGGGGACTGACTATGGCTACACCTTC. Translating gives CASTTGTDYGYTF.

As concerns this clonotype: One end of the junction is discordant with germline, which a read error may explain. The chain links TRBV6-2 or TRBV6-3 to TRBJ2-2; a possible D gene is TRBD2 (5 bases). The CDR3 has 14 amino acids. The V gene's germline CDR1 is MNHEY and CDR2 SVGEGT. This CDR3 is CASSYSKWAGEPFF. The CDR3 DNA reads TGTGCCAGCAGTTACTCTAAGTGGGCCGGGGAGCCGTTTTTT.

This clonotype was counted many times. The rearrangement uses TRBV11-2 and TRBJ2-1; maybe TRBD2 (6 bases). The CDR3 contains 15 residues. The germline V and J ends were trimmed by 4 bases and 9 bases, with 19 bases remaining between them. CDR1 SGHAT and CDR2 FQNNGV come from the germline V gene. The CDR3 sequence: CASSSTLGRRGEQFF. DNA of the CDR3: TGTGCCAGCAGCTCAACCCTGGGTAGGAGGGGTGAGCAGTTCTTC.

As regards this clonotype: Since a much larger clone is just one base distant, this may be a read error. The chain recombines TRBV6-6 with TRBJ2-7; 9 bases agree with TRBD2. This CDR3 region has 13 residues. Germline CDR1 and CDR2: MNHNY and SVGAGI (reference sequence). CDR3 loop: CASSLAGANEQHF. The CDR3 DNA reads TGTGCCAGCAGCTTAGCGGGAGCTAACGAGCAGCACTTC.

The rearrangement links TRBV5-1 to TRBJ2-2, with 13 positions matching TRBD2. The CDR3 extends over 16 amino acids. The germline CDR1 and CDR2 sequences are SGHRS and YFSETQ. V shed 3 bases and J 4 bases; nucleotides not matched to a gene: 3. The CDR3 region has the DNA TGCGCCAGCAGCTGGTGGACTAGCGGGGGCACCGGGGAGCTGTTTTTT. Protein: CASSWWTSGGTGELFF.

V is TRBV7-9 and J is TRBJ2-7; no clear D gene. With 1 base removed from V and 12 bases from J, the gap between germline ends came to 10 bases. CDR1 and CDR2 (germline): SEHNR, FQNEAQ (reference sequence). This CDR3 region has 11 residues. The CDR3 here is CASSLVGEPYF. CDR3 nucleotides: TGTGCCAGCAGCTTAGTGGGTGAACCGTACTTC.

This chain uses TRBV6-2 or TRBV6-3 with TRBJ2-2, with D unclear. CDR1 and CDR2 from the germline V gene are MNHEY and SVGEGT. This CDR3 region has 13 residues. Trimming left V 5 bases short and J 6 bases short, with 10 bases between. The CDR3 sequence: CASSTQIAGELFF. The CDR3, as DNA: TGTGCCAGCAGTACTCAAATCGCCGGGGAGCTGTTTTTT.

There are a few counts of this clonotype. The chain recombines TRBV9 with TRBJ2-7; 8 nucleotides match TRBD2. This CDR3 contains 16 residues. CDR1 is SGDLS and CDR2 is YYNGEE in the germline V gene. Trimming removed 3 bases from V and 3 bases from J; junction bases left unmatched: 11. The CDR3 DNA sequence: TGTGCCAGCAGCGGACTAGCGAGTGGGAGATACTACGAGCAGTACTTC. Translation gives CASSGLASGRYYEQYF.

Comments on this clonotype: A read error may be the cause here, since a much bigger clone is one base away. The chain has TRBV7-9 and TRBJ2-4; unclear D gene. The germline gives CDR1 SEHNR, CDR2 FQNEAQ (reference sequence). Trimming took off 4 bases at V and 1 base at J, with 11 bases between the two ends. The CDR3 contains 15 residues. The DNA of the CDR3 is TGTGCCAGCAGCTATCCCCAAGCGGCCAAAAACATTCAGTACTTC. Translating it yields CASSYPQAAKNIQYF.

This clonotype was seen ten or more times. The chain has TRBV19 and TRBJ2-3, with D perhaps TRBD1 or TRBD2 (5 bases each). Germline CDR1 is LNHDA and CDR2 is SQIVND (reference sequence). The CDR3 spans 17 residues. The V gene lost 7 bases and the J gene lost 5 bases, with 25 bases spanning the gap. The CDR3 DNA reads TGTGCCAGTAATGAGTGGTTCGCCAGTTCGAGGGGAGATACGCAGTATTTT. Translating gives CASNEWFASSRGDTQYF.

The chain combines TRBV7-3 with TRBJ2-3; 10 nucleotides match TRBD2. The CDR3 runs 14 residues. Germline V gene data show CDR1 as SGHTA and CDR2 as FQGTGA. After removal of 5 bases from V and 5 bases from J, the junction contained 4 bases not matched to a gene. Here the CDR3 DNA reads TGTGCCAGCAGCCTAGCGGGAGAGATAGATACGCAGTATTTT. Protein sequence: CASSLAGEIDTQYF.

The genes are TRBV6-5 and TRBJ2-6; D is possibly TRBD1 (5 bases). The CDR3 contains 18 residues. V was pared by 6 bases and J by 2 bases, with 20 bases between. Germline CDR1 is MNHEY and CDR2 is SVGAGI. The CDR3 protein is CASRGAPRQRPGANVLTF. CDR3 bases: TGTGCCAGCAGAGGAGCTCCAAGACAGCGTCCTGGGGCCAACGTCCTGACTTTC.

The chain joins TRBV5-1 to TRBJ2-1; tentatively, D is TRBD1 (5 bases). V dropped 5 bases and J dropped 4 bases, with 7 bases sitting between them. Germline CDR1 is SGHRS and CDR2 is YFSETQ. The CDR3 is 12 amino acids. CDR3 nucleotides: TGCGCCAGCAGAGGGGAATACAATGAGCAGTTCTTC. It yields the protein CASRGEYNEQFF.

This clonotype was detected many times. The V and J genes are TRBV4-3 and TRBJ1-3, with 8 positions matching TRBD1. The CDR3 covers 20 residues. Germline V gene sequence: CDR1 LGHNA, CDR2 YSLEER. The V gene end was trimmed by 4 bases and the J gene end by 4 bases; junction bases not matched to a gene: 21. The CDR3 region has the DNA TGCGCCAGCAGCCTTTTCCCCGGACAGGGAACTACTTCTTCCGGAAACACCATATATTTT. Its protein product is CASSLFPGQGTTSSGNTIYF.

This clonotype was seen only a few times. A read error may account for a junction end that differs from germline. The genes are TRBV28 and TRBJ1-2; the D is unclear. The germline gives CDR1 MDHEN, CDR2 SYDVKM. The CDR3 has 18 residues. CDR3 region: CASSSVRGSTPTNYGFTF. CDR3 coding DNA: TGTGCCAGCAGTTCTGTGCGGGGTAGTACCCCAACTAACTATGGCTTCACCTTC.

Only a few counts were recorded for this clonotype. This rearrangement joins TRBV29-1 to TRBJ2-7, with 13 bases aligning to TRBD2. V dropped 7 bases and J dropped 1; count of bases not matched to a gene: 7. CDR3 size: 15 residues. Germline CDR1 SQVTM, CDR2 ANQGSEA. The CDR3 reads CSAEMGLAGSYEQYF. The CDR3 DNA reads TGCAGCGCCGAAATGGGACTAGCGGGATCCTACGAGCAGTACTTC.

As concerns this clonotype: Just one base apart from a much larger clone, this may be a read error. The chain employs TRBV28 and TRBJ1-2; D is ambiguous. Trimming took 3 bases from V and 10 from J, leaving 12 bases between them. CDR1 MDHEN and CDR2 SYDVKM come from the germline V gene. This CDR3 has 12 amino acids. The CDR3 protein is CASSFYRQVYTF. The DNA of the CDR3 is TGTGCCAGCAGTTTTTACAGACAAGTCTACACCTTC.

Comments on this clonotype: A much more abundant neighbour one base away suggests this may be a read error. No conserved phenylalanine or tryptophan ends this CDR3, so it is likely a read error. The gene calls are TRBV6-2 or TRBV6-3 and TRBJ2-5, with D possibly being TRBD1 (6 bases). Deletions cut 2 bases from V and 0 bases from J, with 10 bases between. Germline V gives CDR1 MNHEY, CDR2 SVGEGT. There are 15 residues in the CDR3. CDR3 residues: CASSYGTSHQETQYI. CDR3 coding DNA: TGTGCCAGCAGTTACGGGACAAGCCACCAAGAGACCCAGTACATC.

The V call is TRBV2, the J call TRBJ2-1; D possibly corresponds to TRBD1 (5 bases). V shed 3 bases and J shed 6 bases, with 12 bases lying between them. The CDR3 extends over 14 amino acids. Looked up from germline, CDR1 is SNHLY and CDR2 is FYNNEI. CDR3 DNA sequence: TGTGCCAGCAGTGAGGGCAGGGTACGCAATGAGCAGTTCTTC. Translation gives CASSEGRVRNEQFF.

In the case of this clonotype: Being one base from a much bigger clone, this may be a read error. The rearrangement joins TRBV28 to TRBJ2-5; a weak D match, TRBD1 (6 bases). The CDR3 length is 17 residues. Germline CDR1 is MDHEN and CDR2 is SYDVKM. Trimming stripped 5 bases from V and 5 bases from J, with 24 bases between. CDR3 loop: CASSTDKQGRLYETQYF. As DNA, the CDR3 is TGTGCCAGCAGTACCGATAAACAGGGACGGTTATATGAGACCCAGTACTTC.

The chain uses TRBV29-1 and TRBJ2-5; D tentatively reads TRBD1 or TRBD2 (7 bases each). V dropped 3 bases and J dropped 5 bases, with 25 bases sitting between them. The germline V gene has CDR1 SQVTM and CDR2 ANQGSEA. The CDR3 consists of 17 residues. The CDR3 DNA sequence: TGCAGCGTTGAGGCCCCGGGGAGGGGGCTATCAGCGGAGACCCAGTACTTC. It codes for CSVEAPGRGLSAETQYF.

Comment on this clonotype: It is likely a read error, because the conserved phenylalanine at the end of the CDR3 is missing. V usage is TRBV27 and J usage is TRBJ2-3; a weak D match, TRBD1 (5 bases). The CDR3 runs to 13 residues. V lost 6 bases and J lost 3, with 10 bases in between. CDR1 and CDR2 from the germline V gene are MNHEY and SMNVEV (reference sequence). The CDR3 loop reads CASRNQGTDTQYL. DNA for the CDR3: TGTGCCAGCAGGAATCAGGGTACAGATACGCAGTATCTT.

V is TRBV27 and J is TRBJ2-7; 11 nucleotides align to TRBD1. CDR1 is MNHEY, CDR2 SMNVEV, per germline (reference sequence). V shed 6 bases and J 6 bases; nucleotides not matched to a gene: 7. This CDR3 is 14 amino acids long. This CDR3 is CASRAWTGGCEQYF. In DNA form, the CDR3 reads TGTGCCAGCAGAGCCTGGACAGGGGGCTGCGAGCAGTACTTC.

This clonotype has just one count. CDR3 protein: CASSGYSSTDTQYF. CDR3 in DNA: TGTGCCAGCAGCGGATATTCTAGCACAGATACGCAGTATTTT. This sequence joins TRBV6-5 and TRBJ2-3; the D is unclear. Germline-derived CDR1 and CDR2 are MNHEY and SVGAGI. With 6 bases removed from V and 0 bases from J, the gap between germline ends came to 10 bases. This CDR3 is 14 amino acids long.

A remark on this clonotype: Its ends do not fully match the called genes, so a read error is possible. This rearrangement joins TRBV4-1 to TRBJ2-7; D remains ambiguous. CDR3 length equals 13 residues. CDR1 is MGHRA, CDR2 YSYEKL, per germline. Written as DNA, the CDR3 is TGCGCCAGCAGCCAAGATAGTTCGTACGCGCAGTACTTC. This translates into CASSQDSSYAQYF.

As regards this clonotype: Being one base from a much bigger clone, this may be a read error. V usage is TRBV20-1 and J usage is TRBJ2-7; unclear D gene. This CDR3 comprises 13 residues. Germline assignment: CDR1 DFQATT and CDR2 SNEGSKA (reference sequence). This CDR3 reads CSARSPGPYAQYF. CDR3 in DNA: TGCAGTGCTAGGAGCCCCGGCCCTTACGCGCAGTACTTC.

The rearrangement joins TRBV7-2 to TRBJ2-1; TRBD1 aligns across 7 bases. Germline CDR1 is SGHTA and CDR2 is FQGNSA. The CDR3 is 14 amino acids. V gave up 5 bases and J gave up 10 bases; unmatched junction bases: 11. DNA of the CDR3: TGTGCCAGCAGCGCCTACAGGGGACGCAAAGAGCAGTTCTTC. This gives the protein CASSAYRGRKEQFF.

This chain joins TRBV13 and TRBJ2-1; 9 positions agree with TRBD2. This CDR3 contains 16 residues. Germline V gene sequence: CDR1 PRHDT, CDR2 FYEKMQ (reference sequence). V lost 5 bases, J lost 8 bases, and 13 bases stayed unmatched. As DNA, the CDR3 is TGTGCCAGCAGCGAAGTGGCGGCTAGCGGGATATATGAGCAGTTCTTC. It specifies CASSEVAASGIYEQFF.